One and the same sample provided the 5 T cell receptor beta chains below, sequenced in a study of cytomegalovirus exposure and HLA in healthy donors. Use of 60 Vbeta and 13 Jbeta primers characterized the PCR. Here immunoSEQ multiplex PCR was the method, and the copy in TCRdb shows in-frame clones only, minus some. There are some 160,000 clones in the sample; 81% occur only once, and 1% to 1.5% lies in the top ten. Sequences were obtained from PBMCs. These TCRs come from a man aged 50-60 years in good health and CMV-seropositive.

The rearrangement uses TRBV15 and TRBJ1-2; D call uncertain. CDR3 length: 16 residues. Per germline, CDR1 LNHNV and CDR2 YYDKDF (reference sequence). V dropped 1 base and J dropped 4 bases, with 16 bases sitting between them. The CDR3 reads CATSRGSRSSVYGYTF. In DNA form, the CDR3 reads TGTGCCACCAGCAGAGGGTCAAGGAGCTCGGTCTATGGCTACACCTTC.

V gene TRBV6-1 combines with J gene TRBJ1-4; possibly TRBD1 for D (5 bases). CDR3 size: 15 residues. Per germline, CDR1 MNHNS and CDR2 SASEGT. V lost 3 bases and J 8 bases, leaving 16 bases between the germline ends. CDR3 nucleotide sequence: TGTGCCAGCAGTGAGCGGGGCAGGGAGGGCGAAAAACTGTTTTTT. This gives the protein CASSERGREGEKLFF.

The chain uses TRBV9 and TRBJ1-6; D unresolved. Per the germline V gene, CDR1 is SGDLS and CDR2 is YYNGEE. The CDR3 runs to 12 residues. The V end lost 4 bases, the J end lost 7 bases, and 6 bases lay between the germline ends. The DNA of the CDR3 is TGTGCCAGCAGCCCGGGGAATTCACCCCTCCACTTT. Protein sequence: CASSPGNSPLHF.

DNA for the CDR3: TGTGCCAGCAGCGCCGGGAGGGGCGGTGAAAAACTGTTTTTT. Its translation is CASSAGRGGEKLFF. This rearrangement joins TRBV9 to TRBJ1-4, with D possibly matching TRBD1 (5 bases). Trimming left V 3 bases short and J 7 bases short, with 13 bases between. CDR3 length: 14 amino acids. Germline-derived CDR1 and CDR2 are SGDLS and YYNGEE.

J is TRBJ2-6 and V is TRBV28; 8 nucleotides match TRBD1. Germline V gene sequence: CDR1 MDHEN, CDR2 SYDVKM. This CDR3 has 17 amino acids. V gave up 3 bases and J gave up 1 base; unmatched junction bases: 5. CDR3 loop: CASSFRTGFSGANVLTF. CDR3 nucleotide sequence: TGTGCCAGCAGTTTCCGGACAGGGTTTTCTGGGGCCAACGTCCTGACTTTC.